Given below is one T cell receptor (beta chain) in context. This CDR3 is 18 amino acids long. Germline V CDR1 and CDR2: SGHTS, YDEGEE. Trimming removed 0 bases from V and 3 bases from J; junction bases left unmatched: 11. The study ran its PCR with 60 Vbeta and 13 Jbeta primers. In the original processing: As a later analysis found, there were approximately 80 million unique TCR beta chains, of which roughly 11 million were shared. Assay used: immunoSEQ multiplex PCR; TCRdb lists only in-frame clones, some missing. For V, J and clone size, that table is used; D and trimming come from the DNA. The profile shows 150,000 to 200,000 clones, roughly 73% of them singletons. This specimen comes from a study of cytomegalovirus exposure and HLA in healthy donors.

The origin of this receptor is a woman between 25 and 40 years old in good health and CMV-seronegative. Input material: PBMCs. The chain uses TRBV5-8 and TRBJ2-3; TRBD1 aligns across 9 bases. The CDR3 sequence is CASSLGYYGGQGTDTQYF. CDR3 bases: TGTGCCAGCAGCTTGGGATATTACGGGGGACAGGGAACAGATACGCAGTATTTT.